The rows below give T cell receptor beta chains drawn from one sample of a study of CD8 T cells in ankylosing spondylitis. TCRdb ran MiXCR on the 5' RACE reads and lists one entry per CDR3 protein. The sample holds 130,000 or so distinct CDR3 sequences, under 20% seen once. Sequencing was done on a sample of blood, either unsorted or a sorted T cell fraction (not recorded which). All receptors come from a male donor with ankylosing spondylitis. CDR3s include the opening cysteine and the closing phenylalanine or tryptophan. D genes are given only for firm matches. Rows may omit the clone size; those that give it use once, few, many or a size class.

j_call d_call clone_size v_call cdr3_aa cdr3_nt
TRBJ1-1 NA NA TRBV27 CASSSTGFTEAFF TGTGCCAGCAGTTCAACAGGGTTCACTGAAGCTTTCTTT
TRBJ1-2 TRBD1 NA TRBV12-5 CASAETGAGYGYTF TGTGCTAGTGCCGAGACAGGGGCTGGGTATGGCTACACCTTC
TRBJ2-3 TRBD1 NA TRBV12-3/TRBV12-4 CASSRTGRSVATDTQYF TGTGCCAGCAGCAGGACAGGGAGATCGGTGGCCACAGATACGCAGTATTTT
TRBJ2-7 NA NA TRBV7-9 CASSPNSAYVEQYF TGTGCCAGCAGCCCCAATTCAGCCTACGTGGAGCAGTACTTC
TRBJ2-7 NA NA TRBV24-1 CATSPGIGYEQYF TGTGCCACCAGTCCGGGAATAGGCTACGAGCAGTACTTC
TRBJ2-7 NA NA TRBV4-3 CASSQYDSYEQYF TGCGCCAGCAGCCAATATGACAGCTACGAGCAGTACTTC
TRBJ1-1 NA few TRBV27 CASSQRRGEAFF TGTGCCAGCAGCCAGAGACGGGGTGAAGCTTTCTTT
TRBJ2-1 NA few TRBV7-3 CASSWYAAPYNEQFF TGTGCCAGCAGCTGGTACGCGGCGCCGTACAATGAGCAGTTCTTC
TRBJ2-7 TRBD1 NA TRBV7-8 CASSWGRGQGAEQYF TGTGCCAGCAGCTGGGGTAGGGGACAGGGTGCCGAGCAGTACTTC
TRBJ2-5 NA NA TRBV12-3/TRBV12-4 CASSSWEAGENIGQYF TGTGCCAGCAGTTCTTGGGAAGCGGGCGAAAATATAGGCCAGTACTTC
TRBJ2-7 NA NA TRBV25-1 CASSDSYPPYEQYF TGTGCCAGCAGTGATTCCTACCCGCCCTACGAGCAGTACTTC
TRBJ2-7 TRBD2 NA TRBV5-1 CASRRTSGSSYEQYF TGCGCCAGCAGGCGGACTAGCGGTTCATCCTACGAGCAGTACTTC
TRBJ1-3 NA NA TRBV12-3/TRBV12-4 CASRGGVLTSRDGSGNTIYF TGTGCCAGCAGGGGGGGGGTTCTCACTTCCAGGGACGGATCTGGAAACACCATATATTTT
TRBJ2-5 NA NA TRBV7-9 CASSLVPGRGETQYF TGTGCCAGCAGCTTAGTTCCAGGGCGGGGAGAGACCCAGTACTTC
TRBJ2-7 TRBD1 NA TRBV4-3 CASSQDRQGSSYEQYF TGCGCCAGCAGCCAAGATCGACAGGGAAGCTCCTACGAGCAGTACTTC
TRBJ2-7 NA NA TRBV20-1 CSAIRSYEQYF TGCAGTGCTATCAGAAGCTACGAGCAGTACTTC
TRBJ1-1 TRBD1 few TRBV7-9 CASSPRTGDTEAFF TGTGCCAGCAGCCCAAGGACAGGCGACACTGAAGCTTTCTTT
TRBJ1-6 TRBD1 once TRBV4-1 CASSQAGTDNSPLHF TGCGCCAGCAGCCAAGCCGGGACAGATAATTCACCCCTCCACTTT
TRBJ1-1 NA few TRBV9 CASSVGLGVDTEAFF TGTGCCAGCAGCGTAGGCCTCGGGGTGGACACTGAAGCTTTCTTT
TRBJ2-7 NA NA TRBV24-1 CATSDLAIGYEQYF TGTGCCACCAGTGATTTAGCCATCGGCTACGAGCAGTACTTC
TRBJ1-4 TRBD1 NA TRBV2 CASRPGGRAEKLFF TGTGCCAGCAGGCCAGGGGGCCGGGCTGAAAAACTGTTTTTT
TRBJ2-5 NA many TRBV7-8 CASSLERGGRETQYF TGTGCCAGCAGCTTAGAAAGGGGGGGACGGGAGACCCAGTACTTC
TRBJ2-7 TRBD2 NA TRBV6-1 CASKAVAGVLDEQYF TGTGCCAGTAAGGCGGTAGCGGGAGTTCTGGACGAGCAGTACTTC
TRBJ2-3 NA many TRBV12-3/TRBV12-4 CASSPLKLDTQYF TGTGCCAGCAGTCCACTAAAATTGGATACGCAGTATTTT
TRBJ2-7 TRBD1 few TRBV20-1 CSASREGADYEQYF TGCAGTGCTAGTCGAGAGGGGGCGGATTACGAGCAGTACTTC
TRBJ1-4 NA many TRBV29-1 CSVEQGRKLFF TGCAGCGTTGAACAGGGTAGAAAACTGTTTTTT
TRBJ2-7 NA few TRBV7-2 CASSFAGFYEQYF TGTGCCAGCAGCTTCGCAGGGTTCTACGAGCAGTACTTC
TRBJ2-1 NA many TRBV4-1 CASSQAYSNEQFF TGCGCCAGCAGCCAAGCGTACAGTAATGAGCAGTTCTTC
TRBJ1-1 TRBD1 NA TRBV28 CASSPGVFEDRTGTEAFF TGTGCCAGCAGCCCGGGGGTGTTCGAGGACAGGACGGGCACTGAAGCTTTCTTT
TRBJ2-1 NA many TRBV10-2 CASRQNNEQFF TGCGCCAGCAGACAGAACAATGAGCAGTTCTTC
TRBJ1-4 NA few TRBV12-3/TRBV12-4 CASSLVAGHEKLFF TGTGCCAGCAGTTTAGTGGCAGGGCACGAAAAACTGTTTTTT
TRBJ2-1 TRBD2 NA TRBV15 CATSRDLRGGIYNEQFF TGTGCCACCAGCAGAGATCTTAGGGGAGGGATCTACAATGAGCAGTTCTTC
TRBJ2-3 NA few TRBV7-6 CASSSSRGTDTQYF TGTGCCAGCTCCAGCTCTCGGGGCACAGATACGCAGTATTTT
TRBJ2-3 NA few TRBV12-3/TRBV12-4 CASSSGETDTQYF TGTGCCAGCAGCTCAGGGGAGACAGATACGCAGTATTTT
TRBJ2-1 TRBD2 few TRBV2 CASRARLAAYNEQFF TGTGCCAGCAGGGCCCGACTAGCGGCCTACAATGAGCAGTTCTTC
TRBJ2-1 TRBD2 few TRBV24-1 CATSDTGLAGVNEQFF TGTGCCACCAGTGACACGGGACTAGCGGGAGTTAATGAGCAGTTCTTC
TRBJ2-1 TRBD1 few TRBV13 CASSSGTGGYNEQFF TGTGCCAGCAGCTCCGGGACAGGGGGTTACAATGAGCAGTTCTTC
TRBJ2-2 NA many TRBV14 CASSQVANAGQELFF TGTGCCAGCAGCCAAGTTGCCAATGCGGGTCAGGAGCTGTTTTTT
TRBJ1-3 NA NA TRBV27 CASSSLLGRNTIYF TGTGCCAGCAGTTCTTTGCTGGGGCGAAACACCATATATTTT
TRBJ2-1 TRBD2 few TRBV7-9 CASSPGTSSAYNEQFF TGTGCCAGCAGCCCCGGGACTAGCAGTGCCTACAATGAGCAGTTCTTC
TRBJ1-5 TRBD1 NA TRBV20-1 CSAGQTGEPGQPQHF TGCAGTGCTGGTCAAACAGGGGAGCCGGGACAGCCCCAGCATTTT
TRBJ2-1 NA NA TRBV5-6 CASSLRAVEQFF TGTGCCAGCAGCTTGAGGGCCGTTGAGCAGTTCTTC
TRBJ2-7 TRBD2 few TRBV20-1 CSAWTSETYEQYF TGCAGTGCGTGGACTAGCGAGACCTACGAGCAGTACTTC
TRBJ1-5 TRBD1 NA TRBV27 CASSLTRGVHQPQHF TGTGCCAGCAGTTTAACCAGGGGGGTTCATCAGCCCCAGCATTTT
TRBJ2-7 NA NA TRBV6-5 CASSSLRPYEQYF TGTGCCAGCAGTTCCCTCCGACCCTACGAGCAGTACTTC